The TCR beta chain described here comes from a study of T cells in Graves' hyperthyroidism and ophthalmopathy. CDR3 length equals 17 residues. V was pared by 0 bases and J by 2 bases, with 4 bases of the junction left unmatched. Germline CDR1 and CDR2: MNHNY and SVGAGI (reference sequence). What was amplified from RNA transcripts were TCR beta CDR3 regions. RT-PCR in the first round (using the HTBI primer set) targeted the TCR CDR3. TCRdb fed the multiplex PCR reads into MiXCR, producing one record per CDR3 protein. The data hold under 250,000 distinct CDR3 sequences, with around a sixth observed a single time. Over 18 months, lack of ophthalmopathy progression marked Graves' hyperthyroidism as stable. This clonotype turned up a few times.

The sample consisted of blood. The TCR sequence derives from a woman aged 50 to 65 with Graves' hyperthyroidism. The chain recombines TRBV6-6 with TRBJ2-3; 11 bases align to TRBD2. The chain's CDR3 is CASSYSGTSGFTDTQYF. The CDR3 DNA reads as TGTGCCAGCAGTTACTCCGGGACTAGCGGCTTCACAGATACGCAGTATTTT.